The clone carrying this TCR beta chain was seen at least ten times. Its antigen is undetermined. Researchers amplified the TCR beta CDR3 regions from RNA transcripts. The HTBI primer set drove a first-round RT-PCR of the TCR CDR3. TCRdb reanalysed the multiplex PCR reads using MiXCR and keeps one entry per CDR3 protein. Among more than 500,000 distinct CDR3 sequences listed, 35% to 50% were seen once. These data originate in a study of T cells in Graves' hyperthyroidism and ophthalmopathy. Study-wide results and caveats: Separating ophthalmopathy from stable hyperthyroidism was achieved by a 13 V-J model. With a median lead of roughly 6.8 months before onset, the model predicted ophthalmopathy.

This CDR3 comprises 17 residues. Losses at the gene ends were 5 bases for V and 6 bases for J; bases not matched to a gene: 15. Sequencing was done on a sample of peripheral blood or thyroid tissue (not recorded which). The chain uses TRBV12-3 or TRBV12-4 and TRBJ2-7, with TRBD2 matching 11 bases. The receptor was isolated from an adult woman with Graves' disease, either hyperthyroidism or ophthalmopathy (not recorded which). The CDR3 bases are TGTGCCAGCAGTATCATAGCGGGAGGGCCTACGTTCCCCGAGCAGTACTTC. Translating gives CASSIIAGGPTFPEQYF.